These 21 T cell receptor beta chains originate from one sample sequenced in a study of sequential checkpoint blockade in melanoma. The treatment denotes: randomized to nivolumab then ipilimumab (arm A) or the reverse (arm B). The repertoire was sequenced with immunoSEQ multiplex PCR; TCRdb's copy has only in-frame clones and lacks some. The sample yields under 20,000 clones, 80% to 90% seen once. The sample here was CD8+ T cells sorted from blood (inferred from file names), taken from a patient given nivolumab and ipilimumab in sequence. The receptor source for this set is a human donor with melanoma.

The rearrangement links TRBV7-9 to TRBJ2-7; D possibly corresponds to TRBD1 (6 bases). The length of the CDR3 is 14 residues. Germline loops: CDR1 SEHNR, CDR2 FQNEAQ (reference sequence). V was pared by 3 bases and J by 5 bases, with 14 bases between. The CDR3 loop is CASSLIWGPHEQYF. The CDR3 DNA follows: TGTGCCAGCAGCTTGATTTGGGGGCCCCACGAGCAGTACTTC.

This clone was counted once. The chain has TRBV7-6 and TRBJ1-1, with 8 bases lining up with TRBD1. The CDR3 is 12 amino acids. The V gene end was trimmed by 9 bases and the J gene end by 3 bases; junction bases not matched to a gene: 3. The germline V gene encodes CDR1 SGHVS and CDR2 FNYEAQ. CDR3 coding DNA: TGTGCCAGTTTGACAGGGGACACTGAAGCTTTCTTT. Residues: CASLTGDTEAFF.

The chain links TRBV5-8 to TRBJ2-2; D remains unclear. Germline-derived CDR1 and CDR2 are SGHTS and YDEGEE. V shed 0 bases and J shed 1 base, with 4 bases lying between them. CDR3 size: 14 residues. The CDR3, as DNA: TGTGCCAGCAGCTTGGCCTGGAACACCGGGGAGCTGTTTTTT. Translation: CASSLAWNTGELFF.

The CDR3 DNA reads TGTGCCAGCAGTTCCAGCGGTCCGGAGACCCAGTACTTC. This codes for CASSSSGPETQYF. This chain connects TRBV27 to TRBJ2-5; D may be TRBD2 (5 bases). Germline values: CDR1 MNHEY, CDR2 SMNVEV (reference sequence). Trimming stripped 4 bases from V and 5 bases from J, with 11 bases between. The CDR3 is 13 residues long.

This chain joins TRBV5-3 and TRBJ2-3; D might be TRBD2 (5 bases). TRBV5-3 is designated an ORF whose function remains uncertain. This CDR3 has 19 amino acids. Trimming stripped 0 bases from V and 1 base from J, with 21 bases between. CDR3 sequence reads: CARSLAPTKLLPCTDTQYF. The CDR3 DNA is TGTGCCAGAAGCTTGGCCCCGACTAAACTCCTGCCTTGCACAGATACGCAGTATTTT.

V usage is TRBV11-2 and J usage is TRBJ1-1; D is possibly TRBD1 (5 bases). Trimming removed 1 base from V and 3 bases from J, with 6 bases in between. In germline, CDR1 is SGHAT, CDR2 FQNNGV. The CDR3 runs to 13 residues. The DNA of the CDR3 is TGTGCCAGCAGCTTAGGGGGGGACACTGAAGCTTTCTTT. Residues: CASSLGGDTEAFF.

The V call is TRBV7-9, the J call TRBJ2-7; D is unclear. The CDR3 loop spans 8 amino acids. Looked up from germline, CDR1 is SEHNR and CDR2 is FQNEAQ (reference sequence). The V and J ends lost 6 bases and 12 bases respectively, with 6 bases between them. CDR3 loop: CASSLLYF. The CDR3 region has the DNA TGTGCCAGCAGTCTACTGTACTTC.

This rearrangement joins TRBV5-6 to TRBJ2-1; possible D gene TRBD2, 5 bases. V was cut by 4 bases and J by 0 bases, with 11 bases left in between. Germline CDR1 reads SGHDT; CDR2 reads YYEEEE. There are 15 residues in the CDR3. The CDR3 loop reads CASSPEGSSYNEQFF. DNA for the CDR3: TGTGCCAGCAGCCCCGAGGGTAGCTCCTACAATGAGCAGTTCTTC.

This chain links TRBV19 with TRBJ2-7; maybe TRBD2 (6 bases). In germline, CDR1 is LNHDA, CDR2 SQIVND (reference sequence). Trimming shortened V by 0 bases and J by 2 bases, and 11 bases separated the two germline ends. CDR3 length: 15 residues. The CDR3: CASSIDRDWTYEQYF. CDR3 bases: TGTGCCAGTAGTATAGATCGGGACTGGACCTACGAGCAGTACTTC.

CDR3 DNA: TGTGCCAGTAGCCTCCTGAACACTGAAGCTTTCTTT. This gives the protein CASSLLNTEAFF. This chain links TRBV19 with TRBJ1-1; unclear D gene. The CDR3 covers 12 residues. V lost 6 bases, J lost 0 bases, and 5 bases lay in between. The germline V gene encodes CDR1 LNHDA and CDR2 SQIVND (reference sequence). Filled out from reference TRBV19 and TRBJ1-1, the complete variable domain reads DGGITQSPKYLFRKEGQNVTLSCEQNLNHDAMYWYRQDPGQGLRLIYYSQIVNDFQKGDIAEGYSVSREKKESFPLTVTSAQKNPTAFYLCASSLLNTEAFFGQGTRLTVV.

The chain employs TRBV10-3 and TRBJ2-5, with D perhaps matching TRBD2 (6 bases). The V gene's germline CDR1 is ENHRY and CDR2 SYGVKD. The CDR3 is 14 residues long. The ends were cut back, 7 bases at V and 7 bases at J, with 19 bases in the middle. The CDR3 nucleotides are TGTGCCATCAACCCCGGGGAGGATCCGGGGACCCAGTACTTC. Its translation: CAINPGEDPGTQYF.

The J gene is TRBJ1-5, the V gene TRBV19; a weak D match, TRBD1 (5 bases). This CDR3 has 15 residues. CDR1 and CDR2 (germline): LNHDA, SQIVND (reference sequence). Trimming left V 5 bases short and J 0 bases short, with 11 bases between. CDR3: CASSRQLYSNQPQHF. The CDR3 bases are TGTGCCAGTAGTCGACAGTTGTATAGCAATCAGCCCCAGCATTTT.

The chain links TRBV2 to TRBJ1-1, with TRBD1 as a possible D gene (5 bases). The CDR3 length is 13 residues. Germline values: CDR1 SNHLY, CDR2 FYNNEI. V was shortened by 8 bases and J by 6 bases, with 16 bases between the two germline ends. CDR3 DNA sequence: TGTGCCAGCGCCCCACGGGCGGGGGCTGAAGCTTTCTTT. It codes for CASAPRAGAEAFF.

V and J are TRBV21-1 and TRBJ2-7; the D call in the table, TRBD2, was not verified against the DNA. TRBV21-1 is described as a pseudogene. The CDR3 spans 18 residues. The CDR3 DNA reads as TGTGCCAGCAGCGTTCGACAGGGTGAGCGGGAGGGCCCCCACGAGCAGTACTTC. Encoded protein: CASSVRQGEREGPHEQYF.

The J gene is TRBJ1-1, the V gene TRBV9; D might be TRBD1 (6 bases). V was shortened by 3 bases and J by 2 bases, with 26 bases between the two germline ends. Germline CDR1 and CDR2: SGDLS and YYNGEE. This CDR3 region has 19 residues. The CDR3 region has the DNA TGTGCCAGCAGCGCGGACAGTATTCGGTCCACGACGGGAAACACTGAAGCTTTCTTT. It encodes CASSADSIRSTTGNTEAFF.

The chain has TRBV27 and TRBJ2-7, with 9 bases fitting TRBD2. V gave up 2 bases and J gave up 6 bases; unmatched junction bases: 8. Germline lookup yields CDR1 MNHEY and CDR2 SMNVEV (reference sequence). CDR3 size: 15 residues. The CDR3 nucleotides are TGTGCCAGCAGTTTAAGTCTAGCGGGGTTAGGCGAGCAGTACTTC. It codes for CASSLSLAGLGEQYF.

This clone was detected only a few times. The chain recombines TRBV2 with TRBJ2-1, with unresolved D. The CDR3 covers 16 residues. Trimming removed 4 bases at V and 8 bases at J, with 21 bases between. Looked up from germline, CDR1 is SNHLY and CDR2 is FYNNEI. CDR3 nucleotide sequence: TGTGCCAGCAGTGGATGGAGTGTTGAAATGGTCTATGAGCAGTTCTTC. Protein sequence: CASSGWSVEMVYEQFF.

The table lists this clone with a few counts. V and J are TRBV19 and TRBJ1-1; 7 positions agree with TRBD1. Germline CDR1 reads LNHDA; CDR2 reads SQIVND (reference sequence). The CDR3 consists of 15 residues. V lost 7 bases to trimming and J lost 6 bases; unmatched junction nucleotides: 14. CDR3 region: CASTTGGGGWAEAFF. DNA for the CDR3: TGTGCCAGTACCACTGGAGGAGGGGGCTGGGCTGAAGCTTTCTTT.

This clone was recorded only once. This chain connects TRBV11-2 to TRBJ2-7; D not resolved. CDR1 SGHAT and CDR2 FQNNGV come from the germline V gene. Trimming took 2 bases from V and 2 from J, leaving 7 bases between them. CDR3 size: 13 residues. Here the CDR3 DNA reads TGTGCCAGCAGCTTAACGGAGACCTACGAGCAGTACTTC. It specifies CASSLTETYEQYF.

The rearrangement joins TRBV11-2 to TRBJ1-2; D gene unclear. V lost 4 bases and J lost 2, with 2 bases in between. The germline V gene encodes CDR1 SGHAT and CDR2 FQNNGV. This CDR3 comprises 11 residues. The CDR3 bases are TGTGCCAGCAGCTCGAACTATGGCTACACCTTC. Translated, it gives CASSSNYGYTF.

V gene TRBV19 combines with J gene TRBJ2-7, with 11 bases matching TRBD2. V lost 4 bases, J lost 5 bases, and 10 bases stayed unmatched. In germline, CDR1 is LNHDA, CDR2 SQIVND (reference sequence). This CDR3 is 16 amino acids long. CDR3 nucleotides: TGTGCCAGTAGTACCCTTACTAGCGGGAGTTCCCACGAGCAGTACTTC. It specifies CASSTLTSGSSHEQYF.